These 18 T cell receptor beta chains were all obtained from the same sample, sequenced in a study of cytomegalovirus exposure and HLA in healthy donors. Primers included in the PCR were 60 Vbeta and 13 Jbeta primers. Sequenced by immunoSEQ multiplex PCR; TCRdb stores in-frame clones only, minus some. The data hold about 160,000 clones, with more than 60% observed a single time. The source material was PBMCs. The receptors were gathered from a woman between 25 and 40 years old in good health and CMV-seronegative.

The chain has TRBV7-2 and TRBJ1-4, with D possibly TRBD1 on 6 matching bases. The CDR3 spans 14 residues. V was shortened by 1 base and J by 10 bases, with 13 bases between the two germline ends. The germline V gene encodes CDR1 SGHTA and CDR2 FQGNSA. CDR3: CASSLEGGTTKLFF. DNA for the CDR3: TGTGCCAGCAGCTTAGAGGGGGGGACCACAAAACTGTTTTTT.

CDR3 amino acids: CASRGQGVGWAFF. The DNA for the CDR3 is TGTGCCAGCAGGGGACAGGGTGTTGGGTGGGCTTTCTTT. The chain carries TRBV2 and TRBJ1-1; 9 positions match TRBD1. V shed 6 bases, J shed 11 bases, and the junction held 10 bases outside the gene matches. CDR1 is SNHLY, CDR2 FYNNEI, per germline. This CDR3 region has 13 residues.

This clone has more than one count but fewer than ten. This chain links TRBV30 with TRBJ1-5; 7 bases are shared with TRBD1. J gave up 0 bases and V 2 bases, and 4 bases lay outside the gene matches. Germline-derived CDR1 and CDR2 are GTSNPN and SVGIG (reference sequence). The CDR3 is 15 residues long. The CDR3 here is CAWSTGEGSNQPQHF. CDR3 bases: TGTGCCTGGAGTACAGGGGAAGGTAGCAATCAGCCCCAGCATTTT.

The gene calls are TRBV15 and TRBJ1-4, with D maybe TRBD1 (6 bases). Germline CDR1 reads LNHNV; CDR2 reads YYDKDF (reference sequence). V gave up 3 bases and J gave up 4 bases, with 12 bases separating them. The CDR3 is made up of 15 amino acids. As DNA, the CDR3 is TGTGCCACCAGCAGCCGGACAGTGGTTAATGAAAAACTGTTTTTT. This sequence encodes CATSSRTVVNEKLFF.

This clone was seen just once. This chain uses TRBV6-5 with TRBJ1-1; 8 positions agree with TRBD1. In germline, CDR1 is MNHEY, CDR2 SVGAGI. Trimming took 6 bases from V and 1 from J; bases not matched to a gene: 4. The CDR3 loop spans 14 amino acids. The CDR3 here is CASRHRGTNTEAFF. In DNA, the CDR3 is TGTGCCAGCAGGCACAGGGGGACGAACACTGAAGCTTTCTTT.

This sequence joins TRBV19 and TRBJ1-5; 7 bases align to TRBD1. The length of the CDR3 is 15 residues. The V gene end was trimmed by 3 bases and the J gene end by 5 bases; junction bases not matched to a gene: 7. Looked up from germline, CDR1 is LNHDA and CDR2 is SQIVND (reference sequence). In DNA, the CDR3 is TGTGCCAGTAGTATCATAGCGGGACAGTATCAGCCCCAGCATTTT. Its translation: CASSIIAGQYQPQHF.

The chain joins TRBV5-5 to TRBJ2-5; D possibly corresponds to TRBD2 (6 bases). The J call is in doubt because the DNA end fits TRBJ2-7 better. CDR3 size: 14 residues. The germline V gene has CDR1 SGHKS and CDR2 YYEKEE (reference sequence). CDR3 DNA sequence: TGTGCCAGCAGCTTGAGAGGACTACTCTACGAGCAGTACTTC. This codes for CASSLRGLLYEQYF.

The V and J genes are TRBV28 and TRBJ1-6; no definite D call. The CDR3 consists of 14 residues. Germline CDR1 MDHEN, CDR2 SYDVKM. Trimming took 1 base from V and 8 from J, leaving 9 bases between them. This CDR3 reads CASSLSINYSPLHF. The CDR3 nucleotides read TGTGCCAGCAGTTTATCCATAAACTATTCACCCCTCCACTTT. The entire variable domain, with the rest obtained from reference TRBV28 and TRBJ1-6, is as follows: DVKVTQSSRYLVKRTGEKVFLECVQDMDHENMFWYRQDPGLGLRLIYFSYDVKMKEKGDIPEGYSVSREKKERFSLILESASTNQTSMYLCASSLSINYSPLHFGNGTRLTVT.

This clone was seen only a few times. The chain employs TRBV28 and TRBJ1-5, with D perhaps matching TRBD1 (5 bases). V was pared by 3 bases and J by 6 bases, with 12 bases between. CDR3 length: 14 amino acids. CDR1 and CDR2 (germline): MDHEN, SYDVKM. The CDR3 reads CASSFSGAGQPQHF. CDR3 in DNA: TGTGCCAGCAGTTTTTCTGGGGCTGGTCAGCCCCAGCATTTT.

The chain recombines TRBV27 with TRBJ2-5; tentatively, D is TRBD2 (6 bases). The CDR3 extends over 11 amino acids. From germline, CDR1 is MNHEY and CDR2 SMNVEV (reference sequence). Trimming shortened V by 7 bases and J by 9 bases, and 12 bases separated the two germline ends. The CDR3 is CASIHGGAQYF. CDR3 nucleotides: TGTGCCAGCATCCACGGCGGGGCCCAGTACTTC.

The chain has TRBV5-1 and TRBJ1-2, with no clear D. Germline V gene data show CDR1 as SGHRS and CDR2 as YFSETQ. The CDR3 is made up of 16 amino acids. Trimming cost V 0 bases and J 6 bases, with 18 bases left between them. As DNA, the CDR3 is TGCGCCAGCAGCTTGGATCCCCCTGTGGCCGGGAATGGCTACACCTTC. It translates to CASSLDPPVAGNGYTF.

This chain connects TRBV5-1 to TRBJ2-1, with 7 bases lining up with TRBD2. V trimming: 2 bases; J trimming: 0 bases; junction bases outside the gene matches: 5. Per the germline V gene, CDR1 is SGHRS and CDR2 is YFSETQ. This CDR3 contains 16 residues. CDR3 coding DNA: TGCGCCAGCAGCTTAGAAGCGGGGCGCTCCTACAATGAGCAGTTCTTC. It specifies CASSLEAGRSYNEQFF.

The gene calls are TRBV7-3 and TRBJ1-4; a weak D match, TRBD1 (5 bases). This CDR3 is built from 16 residues. V lost 1 base to trimming and J lost 4 bases, with 13 bases between them. Germline V CDR1 and CDR2: SGHTA, FQGTGA. CDR3 DNA: TGTGCCAGCAGCTTAAGGGGCAGGAGTCATAATGAAAAACTGTTTTTT. Amino acid sequence: CASSLRGRSHNEKLFF.

This chain uses TRBV2 with TRBJ1-1; D remains ambiguous. The V end lost 1 base, the J end lost 8 bases, and 5 bases lay between the germline ends. The germline V gene has CDR1 SNHLY and CDR2 FYNNEI. This CDR3 region has 11 residues. The CDR3: CASSEVREAFF. In DNA form, the CDR3 reads TGTGCCAGCAGTGAAGTCAGGGAAGCTTTCTTT.

This chain connects TRBV5-1 to TRBJ1-4, with 8 bases identical to TRBD1. J was trimmed by 8 bases and V by 4 bases; bases with no gene match: 10. This CDR3 is built from 15 residues. CDR1 SGHRS and CDR2 YFSETQ come from the germline V gene. In DNA, the CDR3 is TGCGCCAGCAGCCGAGTAGGACAGGGCCAAGAAAAACTGTTTTTT. This encodes CASSRVGQGQEKLFF.

The chain combines TRBV6-1 with TRBJ1-2; D is possibly TRBD1 (5 bases). This CDR3 contains 15 residues. Germline V gene sequence: CDR1 MNHNS, CDR2 SASEGT. Trimming cost V 3 bases and J 5 bases, with 16 bases left between them. CDR3 sequence: CASSEQGANRYGYTF. The CDR3 DNA sequence: TGTGCCAGCAGTGAGCAAGGGGCTAATCGGTATGGCTACACCTTC.

The chain joins TRBV9 to TRBJ1-3; TRBD1 matches 10 bases. This CDR3 contains 15 residues. Germline-derived CDR1 and CDR2 are SGDLS and YYNGEE. The trim removed 1 base at V and 6 bases at J, leaving 4 bases unmatched. For the CDR3, the DNA is TGTGCCAGCAGCGTATGGACAGGGGGAGAAAACACCATATATTTT. As protein: CASSVWTGGENTIYF.

This clone was recorded only once. The chain links TRBV5-1 to TRBJ1-6; a possible D gene is TRBD1 (6 bases). V dropped 6 bases and J dropped 5 bases, with 12 bases sitting between them. Germline assignment: CDR1 SGHRS and CDR2 YFSETQ. The CDR3 contains 14 residues. CDR3 DNA: TGCGCCAGCACGGGGGGGCGCGATAATTCACCCCTCCACTTT. This codes for CASTGGRDNSPLHF.